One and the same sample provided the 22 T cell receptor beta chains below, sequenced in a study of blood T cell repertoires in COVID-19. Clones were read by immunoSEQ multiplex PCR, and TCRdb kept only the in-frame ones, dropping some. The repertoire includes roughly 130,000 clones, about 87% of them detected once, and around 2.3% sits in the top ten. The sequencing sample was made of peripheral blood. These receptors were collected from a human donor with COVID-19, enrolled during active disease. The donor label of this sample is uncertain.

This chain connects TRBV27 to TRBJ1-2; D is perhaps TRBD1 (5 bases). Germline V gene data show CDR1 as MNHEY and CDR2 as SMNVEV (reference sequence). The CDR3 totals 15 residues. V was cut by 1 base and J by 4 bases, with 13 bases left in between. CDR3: CASSLWGSETYGYTF. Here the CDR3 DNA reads TGTGCCAGCAGTTTATGGGGCAGTGAAACCTATGGCTACACCTTC.

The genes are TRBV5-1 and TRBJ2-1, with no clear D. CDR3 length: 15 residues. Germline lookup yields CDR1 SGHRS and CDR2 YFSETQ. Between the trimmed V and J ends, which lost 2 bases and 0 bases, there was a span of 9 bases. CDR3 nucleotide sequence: TGCGCCAGCAGCTTAAGAGTTAGCTCCTACAATGAGCAGTTCTTC. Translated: CASSLRVSSYNEQFF. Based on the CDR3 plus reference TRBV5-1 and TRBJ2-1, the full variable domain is KAGVTQTPRYLIKTRGQQVTLSCSPISGHRSVSWYQQTPGQGLQFLFEYFSETQRNKGNFPGRFSGRQFSNSRSEMNVSTLELGDSALYLCASSLRVSSYNEQFFGPGTRLTVL.

This chain's CDR3 is CASSADSGSPLHF. CDR3 sequence (DNA): TGCGCCAGCAGCGCTGACAGTGGCTCACCCCTCCACTTT. The J gene is TRBJ1-6, the V gene TRBV5-1; possibly TRBD1 for D (5 bases). Germline CDR1 is SGHRS and CDR2 is YFSETQ. The V gene lost 4 bases and the J gene lost 10 bases, with 12 bases spanning the gap. The CDR3 is 13 residues long.

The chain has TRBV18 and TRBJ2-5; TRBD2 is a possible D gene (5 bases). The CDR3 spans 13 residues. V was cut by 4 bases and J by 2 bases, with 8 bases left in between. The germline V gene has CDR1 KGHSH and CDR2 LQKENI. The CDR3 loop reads CASSQSGQETQYF. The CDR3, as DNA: TGTGCCAGCTCACAAAGCGGTCAAGAGACCCAGTACTTC.

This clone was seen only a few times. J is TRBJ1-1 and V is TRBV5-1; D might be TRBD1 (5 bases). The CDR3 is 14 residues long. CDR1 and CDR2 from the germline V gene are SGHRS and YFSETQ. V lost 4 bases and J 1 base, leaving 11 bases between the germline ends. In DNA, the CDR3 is TGCGCCAGCAGCCTAGATACAGGGAACACTGAAGCTTTCTTT. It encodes CASSLDTGNTEAFF.

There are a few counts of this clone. The CDR3 coding sequence is TGTGCCAGCAGCGTAGGGACAGCCTCCTACGAGCAGTACTTC. As protein: CASSVGTASYEQYF. The chain links TRBV9 to TRBJ2-7, with D possibly matching TRBD1 (6 bases). Trimming shortened V by 0 bases and J by 0 bases, and 7 bases separated the two germline ends. From germline, CDR1 is SGDLS and CDR2 YYNGEE. The CDR3 loop spans 14 amino acids.

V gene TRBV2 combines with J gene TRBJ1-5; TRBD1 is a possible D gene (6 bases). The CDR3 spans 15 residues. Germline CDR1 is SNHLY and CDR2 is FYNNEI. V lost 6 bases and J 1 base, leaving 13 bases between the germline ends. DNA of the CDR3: TGTGCCAGCAGCCGAGAGGGGGTGAGCAATCAGCCCCAGCATTTT. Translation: CASSREGVSNQPQHF.

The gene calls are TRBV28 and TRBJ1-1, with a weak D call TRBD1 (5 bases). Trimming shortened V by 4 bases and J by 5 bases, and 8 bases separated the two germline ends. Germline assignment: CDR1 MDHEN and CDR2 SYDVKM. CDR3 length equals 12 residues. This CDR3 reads CASSSGDTEAFF. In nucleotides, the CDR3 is TGTGCCAGCAGTTCGGGGGATACTGAAGCTTTCTTT.

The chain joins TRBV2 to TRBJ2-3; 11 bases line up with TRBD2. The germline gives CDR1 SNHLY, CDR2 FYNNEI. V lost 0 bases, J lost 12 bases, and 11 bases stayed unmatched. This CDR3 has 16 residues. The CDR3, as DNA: TGTGCCAGCAGTGAAGCCAGGGCACTAGCGGGGGCCCTCCAGTATTTT. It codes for CASSEARALAGALQYF.

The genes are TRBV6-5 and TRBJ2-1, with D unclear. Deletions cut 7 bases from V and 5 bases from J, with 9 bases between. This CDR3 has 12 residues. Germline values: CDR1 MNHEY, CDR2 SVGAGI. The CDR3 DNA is TGTGCCAGCACTCCTGCGAACAATGAGCAGTTCTTC. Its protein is CASTPANNEQFF.

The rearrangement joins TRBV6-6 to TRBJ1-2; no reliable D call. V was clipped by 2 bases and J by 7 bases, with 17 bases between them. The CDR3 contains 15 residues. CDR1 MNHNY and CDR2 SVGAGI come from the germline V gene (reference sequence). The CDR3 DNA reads TGTGCCAGCAGTTACATGTCTGGGCGCACAACTGGCTACACCTTC. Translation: CASSYMSGRTTGYTF.

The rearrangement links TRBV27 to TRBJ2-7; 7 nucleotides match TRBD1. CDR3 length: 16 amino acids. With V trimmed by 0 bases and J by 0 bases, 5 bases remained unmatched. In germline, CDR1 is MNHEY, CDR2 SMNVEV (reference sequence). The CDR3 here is CASSLSYRGSSYEQYF. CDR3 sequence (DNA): TGTGCCAGCAGTTTATCCTACAGGGGTAGCTCCTACGAGCAGTACTTC.

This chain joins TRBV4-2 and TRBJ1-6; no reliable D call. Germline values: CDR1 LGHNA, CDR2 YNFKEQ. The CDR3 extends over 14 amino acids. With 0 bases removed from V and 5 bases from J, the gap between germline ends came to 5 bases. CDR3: CASSQEGDNSPLHF. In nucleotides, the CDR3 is TGTGCCAGCAGCCAAGAGGGCGATAATTCACCCCTCCACTTT.

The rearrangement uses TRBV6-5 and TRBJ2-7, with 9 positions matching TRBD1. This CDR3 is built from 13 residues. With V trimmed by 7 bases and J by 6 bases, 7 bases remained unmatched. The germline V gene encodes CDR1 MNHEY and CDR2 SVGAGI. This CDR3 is CASKPGQGLEQYF. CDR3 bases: TGTGCCAGCAAACCGGGACAGGGCCTCGAGCAGTACTTC.

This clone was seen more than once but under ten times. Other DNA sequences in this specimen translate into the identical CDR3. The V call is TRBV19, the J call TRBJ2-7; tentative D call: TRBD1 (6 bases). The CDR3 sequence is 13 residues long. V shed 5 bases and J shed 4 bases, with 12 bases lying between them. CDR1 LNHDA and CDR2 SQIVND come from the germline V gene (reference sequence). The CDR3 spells CASSPRTVYEQYF. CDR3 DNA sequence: TGTGCCAGTAGTCCCCGGACAGTTTACGAGCAGTACTTC. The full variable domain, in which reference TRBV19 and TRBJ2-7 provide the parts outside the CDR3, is DGGITQSPKYLFRKEGQNVTLSCEQNLNHDAMYWYRQDPGQGLRLIYYSQIVNDFQKGDIAEGYSVSREKKESFPLTVTSAQKNPTAFYLCASSPRTVYEQYFGPGTRLTVT.

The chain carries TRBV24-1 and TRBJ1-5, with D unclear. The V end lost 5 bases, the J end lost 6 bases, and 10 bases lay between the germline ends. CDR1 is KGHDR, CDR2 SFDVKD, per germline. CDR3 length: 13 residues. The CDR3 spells CATSAGRFQPQHF. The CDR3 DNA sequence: TGTGCCACCAGTGCTGGGAGATTTCAGCCCCAGCATTTT.

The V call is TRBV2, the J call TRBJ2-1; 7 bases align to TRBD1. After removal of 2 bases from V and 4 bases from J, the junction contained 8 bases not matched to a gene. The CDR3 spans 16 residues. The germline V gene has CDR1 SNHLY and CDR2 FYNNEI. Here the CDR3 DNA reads TGTGCCAGCAGTGAAAGCGGACAGGTAATTTACAATGAGCAGTTCTTC. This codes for CASSESGQVIYNEQFF.

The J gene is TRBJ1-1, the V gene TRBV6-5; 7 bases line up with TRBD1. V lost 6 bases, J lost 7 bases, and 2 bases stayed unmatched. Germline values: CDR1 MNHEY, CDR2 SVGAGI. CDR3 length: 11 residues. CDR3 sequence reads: CASRRQGEAFF. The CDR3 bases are TGTGCCAGCAGACGACAGGGTGAAGCTTTCTTT.

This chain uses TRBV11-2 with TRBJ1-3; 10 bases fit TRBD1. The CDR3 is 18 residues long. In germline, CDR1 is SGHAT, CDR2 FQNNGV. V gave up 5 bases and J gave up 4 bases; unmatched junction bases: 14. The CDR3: CASSRRAGTGVSGNTIYF. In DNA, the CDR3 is TGTGCCAGCAGCCGCCGAGCCGGGACAGGGGTATCCGGAAACACCATATATTTT.

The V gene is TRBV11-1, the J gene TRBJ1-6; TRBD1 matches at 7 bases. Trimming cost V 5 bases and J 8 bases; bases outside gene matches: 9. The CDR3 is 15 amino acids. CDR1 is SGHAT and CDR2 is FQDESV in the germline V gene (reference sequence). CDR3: CASSRRQGGDSPLHF. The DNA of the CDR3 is TGTGCCAGCAGCCGCCGACAGGGAGGAGATTCACCCCTCCACTTT.

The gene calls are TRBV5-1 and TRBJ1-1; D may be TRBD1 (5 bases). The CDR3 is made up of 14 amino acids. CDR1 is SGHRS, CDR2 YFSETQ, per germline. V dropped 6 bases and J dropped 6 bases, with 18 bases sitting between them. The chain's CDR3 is CASTPWAGSAEAFF. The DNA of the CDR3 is TGCGCCAGCACCCCGTGGGCAGGGTCAGCTGAAGCTTTCTTT.

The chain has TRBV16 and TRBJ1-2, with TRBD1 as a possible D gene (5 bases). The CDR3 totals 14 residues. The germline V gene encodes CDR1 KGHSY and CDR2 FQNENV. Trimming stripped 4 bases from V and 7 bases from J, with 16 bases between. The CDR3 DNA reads TGTGCCAGCAGCCCCGCGTCGGGGGGGTTTGGCTACACCTTC. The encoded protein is CASSPASGGFGYTF.